A single sample gave rise to the 25 T cell receptor beta chains below, sequenced in a study of T cell changes during pregnancy in multiple sclerosis. Data came from immunoSEQ multiplex PCR; TCRdb stores just in-frame clones and leaves some out. The data show around 36,000 clones, 92% seen once. The sequenced sample was CD8+ T cells from peripheral blood mononuclear cells, obtained in the first trimester of pregnancy. The receptors shown here come from a female donor with multiple sclerosis, enrolled in a pregnancy study.

The chain couples TRBV5-1 to TRBJ2-4; D uncertain. This CDR3 has 14 residues. Germline CDR1 and CDR2: SGHRS and YFSETQ. Deletions cut 0 bases from V and 5 bases from J, with 9 bases between. The CDR3 spells CASSLVGSENIQYF. The CDR3 nucleotides are TGCGCCAGCAGCTTGGTGGGCAGTGAAAACATTCAGTACTTC.

J is TRBJ2-2 and V is TRBV10-3, with no clear D. V was pared by 2 bases and J by 2 bases, with 9 bases between. The CDR3 has 15 residues. Germline V gene sequence: CDR1 ENHRY, CDR2 SYGVKD. The CDR3 bases are TGTGCCATCAGTGAGGACGGAGTCAACACCGGGGAGCTGTTTTTT. Translating gives CAISEDGVNTGELFF.

The gene calls are TRBV11-3 and TRBJ2-2; TRBD2 matches 7 bases. CDR3 size: 15 residues. V shed 3 bases, J shed 0 bases, and the junction held 1 base outside the gene matches. From germline, CDR1 is SGHNT and CDR2 YENEEA. DNA for the CDR3: TGTGCCAGCAGCTTTCGGGGGGCGAACACCGGGGAGCTGTTTTTT. It yields the protein CASSFRGANTGELFF.

This chain links TRBV15 with TRBJ1-2, with TRBD1 identical over 7 bases. With 0 bases clipped from V and 4 bases from J, the junction kept 8 bases outside the gene matches. This CDR3 comprises 16 residues. Germline V gene sequence: CDR1 LNHNV, CDR2 YYDKDF (reference sequence). The CDR3 loop is CATSRDQEGAGYGYTF. The CDR3 coding sequence is TGTGCCACCAGCAGAGATCAGGAGGGGGCGGGCTATGGCTACACCTTC.

This chain joins TRBV6-1 and TRBJ1-2, with D possibly matching TRBD1 (6 bases). With 8 bases removed from V and 13 bases from J, the gap between germline ends came to 26 bases. Germline V gives CDR1 MNHNS, CDR2 SASEGT. This CDR3 has 14 amino acids. This CDR3 reads CASLHTIERGTFTF. In DNA form, the CDR3 reads TGTGCCAGCCTACATACAATCGAGAGGGGGACGTTCACCTTC.

The chain is built from TRBV5-1 and TRBJ2-6, with D possibly matching TRBD1 (6 bases). Per germline, CDR1 SGHRS and CDR2 YFSETQ. V was cut by 3 bases and J by 2 bases, with 9 bases left in between. CDR3 size: 15 residues. The CDR3 region has the DNA TGCGCCAGCAGCTCCAGGGGTCCTGGGGCCAACGTCCTGACTTTC. It codes for CASSSRGPGANVLTF.

CDR3 nucleotides: TGTGCCAGCAGCCCCCCGGTGGGGGGGCCCGGAAACACCATATATTTT. This sequence encodes CASSPPVGGPGNTIYF. The rearrangement links TRBV9 to TRBJ1-3; perhaps TRBD1 as D (6 bases). CDR3 length equals 16 residues. Trimming removed 4 bases at V and 4 bases at J, with 18 bases between. Germline V CDR1 and CDR2: SGDLS, YYNGEE.

This clone has just one count. The gene calls are TRBV6-4 and TRBJ2-3; TRBD2 matches at 7 bases. Per the germline V gene, CDR1 is MRHNA and CDR2 is SNTAGT. V trimming: 3 bases; J trimming: 3 bases; junction bases outside the gene matches: 9. This CDR3 has 16 residues. The CDR3 nucleotides read TGTGCCAGCAGTGATTCTAGCCGGGGGGATACAGATACGCAGTATTTT. It translates to CASSDSSRGDTDTQYF.

The chain is built from TRBV6-5 and TRBJ2-5, with D maybe TRBD2 (6 bases). Trimming shortened V by 5 bases and J by 4 bases, and 14 bases separated the two germline ends. CDR3 length: 14 amino acids. Germline CDR1 MNHEY, CDR2 SVGAGI. The CDR3 protein is CASSDQLALETQYF. CDR3 in DNA: TGTGCCAGCAGTGACCAACTAGCACTAGAGACCCAGTACTTC.

This chain links TRBV12-2 with TRBJ1-1; the table calls TRBD1, which could not be checked here. TRBV12-2 is a pseudogene segment. The CDR3 is 22 amino acids. CDR3 residues: CASRMDRGLKGVDFLRNTEAFF. CDR3 sequence (DNA): TGTGCAAGTCGCATGGACAGGGGACTTAAAGGGGTGGACTTTCTCCGGAACACTGAAGCTTTCTTT.

This chain connects TRBV27 to TRBJ2-1; D call uncertain. The germline V gene has CDR1 MNHEY and CDR2 SMNVEV (reference sequence). V was shortened by 3 bases and J by 5 bases, with 8 bases between the two germline ends. The CDR3 runs 13 residues. The CDR3 DNA reads TGTGCCAGCAGTTTCGAGCTTAACAATGAGCAGTTCTTC. It specifies CASSFELNNEQFF.

J is TRBJ2-7 and V is TRBV5-5; the D gene is possibly TRBD1 (6 bases). The germline CDR1 and CDR2 sequences are SGHKS and YYEKEE (reference sequence). Trimming shortened V by 2 bases and J by 2 bases, and 14 bases separated the two germline ends. The CDR3 is made up of 15 amino acids. The DNA of the CDR3 is TGTGCCAGCAGCTTTTTGACAGGCGAAGCCTACGAGCAGTACTTC. It is translated as CASSFLTGEAYEQYF.

The chain joins TRBV13 to TRBJ2-3; tentatively, D is TRBD2 (5 bases). CDR3 length equals 12 residues. Germline V gene sequence: CDR1 PRHDT, CDR2 FYEKMQ (reference sequence). Between the trimmed V and J ends, which lost 8 bases and 2 bases, there was a span of 8 bases. CDR3 sequence reads: CASSAATDTQYF. The CDR3 nucleotides are TGTGCCAGCTCAGCGGCCACAGATACGCAGTATTTT.

V and J are TRBV13 and TRBJ1-5, with D unresolved. The CDR3 covers 13 residues. V lost 8 bases and J lost 0, with 8 bases in between. Germline V gene sequence: CDR1 PRHDT, CDR2 FYEKMQ (reference sequence). CDR3 sequence: CASPWPSNQPQHF. The CDR3 DNA follows: TGTGCCAGCCCTTGGCCTAGCAATCAGCCCCAGCATTTT.

V gene TRBV7-9 combines with J gene TRBJ1-4; D unresolved. The V end was cut by 5 bases, the J end by 4 bases, with 11 bases between. The CDR3 sequence is 14 residues long. CDR1 SEHNR and CDR2 FQNEAQ come from the germline V gene (reference sequence). The CDR3 loop reads CASSGIGGNEKLFF. CDR3 nucleotides: TGTGCCAGCAGCGGTATCGGTGGTAATGAAAAACTGTTTTTT.

J is TRBJ2-5 and V is TRBV27; D may be TRBD1 (6 bases). The CDR3 consists of 13 residues. Germline V gives CDR1 MNHEY, CDR2 SMNVEV (reference sequence). V was clipped by 6 bases and J by 9 bases, with 17 bases between them. This CDR3 reads CASSQDNPGAQYF. CDR3 in DNA: TGTGCCAGCAGCCAGGACAACCCAGGGGCCCAGTACTTC.

The V call is TRBV10-3, the J call TRBJ1-3; D is unresolved. The CDR3 runs to 14 residues. Germline CDR1 ENHRY, CDR2 SYGVKD. Trimming left V 6 bases short and J 0 bases short, with 9 bases between. CDR3 DNA: TGTGCCATCAGAGTACAAAACTCTGGAAACACCATATATTTT. Translating gives CAIRVQNSGNTIYF.

The chain uses TRBV30 and TRBJ2-2; TRBD2 might be the D (5 bases). The length of the CDR3 is 15 residues. V gave up 4 bases and J gave up 3 bases, with 15 bases separating them. Germline V gives CDR1 GTSNPN, CDR2 SVGIG (reference sequence). Here the CDR3 DNA reads TGTGCCTGGACCCAAACCCCGGGGTACACCGGGGAGCTGTTTTTT. Translated, it gives CAWTQTPGYTGELFF.

The chain links TRBV9 to TRBJ2-7, with 12 bases that match TRBD1. There are 14 residues in the CDR3. V shed 4 bases, J shed 6 bases, and the junction held 5 bases outside the gene matches. Germline loops: CDR1 SGDLS, CDR2 YYNGEE. This chain's CDR3 is CASSSGTGGGEQYF. CDR3 coding DNA: TGTGCCAGCAGCTCTGGGACAGGGGGCGGCGAGCAGTACTTC.

J is TRBJ1-1 and V is TRBV7-9; possible D gene TRBD1, 5 bases. V lost 4 bases, J lost 7 bases, and 13 bases lay in between. CDR1 SEHNR and CDR2 FQNEAQ come from the germline V gene (reference sequence). CDR3 length: 13 residues. CDR3 protein: CASSSPGFNEAFF. As DNA, the CDR3 is TGTGCCAGCAGCTCGCCAGGGTTTAATGAAGCTTTCTTT.

This clone was seen a handful of times. This chain uses TRBV7-9 with TRBJ2-7; D is possibly TRBD1 (6 bases). Looked up from germline, CDR1 is SEHNR and CDR2 is FQNEAQ (reference sequence). Trimming shortened V by 4 bases and J by 1 base, and 14 bases separated the two germline ends. The CDR3 loop spans 15 amino acids. The CDR3 DNA is TGTGCCAGCAGCTCACCGATCGGGACATCCTACGAGCAGTACTTC. Its translation is CASSSPIGTSYEQYF. Drawing the rest from reference TRBV7-9 and TRBJ2-7, the complete variable domain is DTGVSQNPRHKITKRGQNVTFRCDPISEHNRLYWYRQTLGQGPEFLTYFQNEAQLEKSRLLSDRFSAERPKGSFSTLEIQRTEQGDSAMYLCASSSPIGTSYEQYFGPGTRLTVT.

This chain uses TRBV7-3 with TRBJ2-1; the match to TRBD2 covers 9 bases. With 7 bases clipped from V and 6 bases from J, the junction kept 13 bases outside the gene matches. The CDR3 totals 16 residues. CDR1 SGHTA and CDR2 FQGTGA come from the germline V gene. CDR3 sequence (DNA): TGTGCCAGCACCATAACCTACCGCGGGGGGGCCAATGAGCAGTTCTTC. Its translation is CASTITYRGGANEQFF.

The chain uses TRBV9 and TRBJ1-2; 9 nucleotides match TRBD1. Germline loops: CDR1 SGDLS, CDR2 YYNGEE. The CDR3 contains 15 residues. V shed 3 bases, J shed 5 bases, and the junction held 8 bases outside the gene matches. The CDR3 sequence is CASSATGGVQYGYTF. The CDR3 DNA follows: TGTGCCAGCAGCGCCACAGGGGGCGTTCAATATGGCTACACCTTC. The entire variable domain, with the rest obtained from reference TRBV9 and TRBJ1-2, is as follows: DSGVTQTPKHLITATGQRVTLRCSPRSGDLSVYWYQQSLDQGLQFLIQYYNGEERAKGNILERFSAQQFPDLHSELNLSSLELGDSALYFCASSATGGVQYGYTFGSGTRLTVV.

The CDR3 here is CASSADDSVYEQYF. CDR3 in DNA: TGTGCCAGCAGCGCCGACGACTCCGTCTACGAGCAGTACTTC. This sequence joins TRBV9 and TRBJ2-7, with D unresolved. Germline CDR1 reads SGDLS; CDR2 reads YYNGEE. The CDR3 has 14 residues. Trimming removed 3 bases at V and 3 bases at J, with 13 bases between.

V usage is TRBV19 and J usage is TRBJ2-3, with 13 bases matching TRBD2. There are 18 residues in the CDR3. The V gene's germline CDR1 is LNHDA and CDR2 SQIVND (reference sequence). Trimming removed 5 bases from V and 2 bases from J; junction bases left unmatched: 10. The DNA of the CDR3 is TGTGCCAGTAGTCCAATGACTAGCGGGGGGCCGGACACAGATACGCAGTATTTT. Protein: CASSPMTSGGPDTDTQYF.